This T cell receptor beta chain is drawn from a study of beta chain features in type 1 diabetes. Notes on the study in general: Type 1 diabetes patients had moderately but significantly shorter TCRB CDR3s in all four CD4+ subsets.

This clone has a handful of counts. What it recognizes is unknown. Sorted populations were all over 98% pure. Every isolated RNA sample was fully reverse transcribed, so sequencing captured expressed TCRB transcripts. Only in-frame clones appear in the TCRdb table, and some are missing; sequencing was by immunoSEQ multiplex PCR. Among roughly 230,000 clones listed, approximately 10% were seen once. Trimming took off 5 bases at V and 4 bases at J, with 14 bases between the two ends. This CDR3 comprises 15 residues. The germline gives CDR1 SGHTA, CDR2 FQGNSA. The material sequenced was naive CD4+ T cells from blood. V is TRBV7-2 and J is TRBJ2-2; a weak D match, TRBD2 (5 bases). The sequence was collected from a man aged 25 to 45 with type 1 diabetes. The CDR3 DNA follows: TGTGCCAGCAGCCTGAGCGTGGGGAGCACCGGGGAGCTGTTTTTT. Protein product: CASSLSVGSTGELFF.